This T cell receptor beta chain was found in a study of control samples from healthy donors and cancer patients. Generated by immunoSEQ multiplex PCR, the TCRdb table keeps only in-frame clones and is missing some. Of tens of thousands of clones in the sample, about 88% were seen once. This CDR3 has 12 amino acids. The ends were cut back, 3 bases at V and 4 bases at J, with 6 bases in the middle. The V gene's germline CDR1 is LGHDT and CDR2 YNNKEL (reference sequence). Sequenced sample: PBMCs. This clonotype was sampled from a man in his fifties with head and neck cancer. The rearrangement uses TRBV3-1 (or the pseudogene TRBV3-2) and TRBJ1-2; D gene uncertain. The CDR3 region has the DNA TGTGCCAGCAGCCATAACAGCTATGGCTACACCTTC. This sequence encodes CASSHNSYGYTF.